The 8 T cell receptor beta chains presented below share a single source sample, sequenced in a study of cytomegalovirus exposure and HLA in healthy donors. Both 60 Vbeta primers and 13 Jbeta primers went into the PCR. Generated by immunoSEQ multiplex PCR, the TCRdb table keeps only in-frame clones and is missing some. Among 65,000 to 90,000 clones listed, about four fifths were seen once. The sample was PBMCs. The receptors derive from a man between 60 and 70 years old in good health and CMV-seronegative.

The chain links TRBV12-5 to TRBJ2-7; the match to TRBD1 covers 9 bases. Looked up from germline, CDR1 is LGHNT and CDR2 is FRNRAP. The CDR3 has 14 amino acids. J was trimmed by 5 bases and V by 7 bases; bases with no gene match: 9. In nucleotides, the CDR3 is TGTGCTAGTGCTCCCACTACAGGGGGCAACGAGCAGTACTTC. Amino acid sequence: CASAPTTGGNEQYF.

V gene TRBV6-5 combines with J gene TRBJ1-1; the match to TRBD1 covers 12 bases. Trimming at V came to 7 bases and at J to 13 bases, leaving 13 bases not matched to a gene. The CDR3 contains 14 residues. The germline CDR1 and CDR2 sequences are MNHEY and SVGAGI. CDR3 coding DNA: TGTGCCAGCATGTCCGGGACAGGGGGCTACAGGGGTTTCTTT. Its protein is CASMSGTGGYRGFF.

The V gene is TRBV7-8, the J gene TRBJ2-1, with TRBD2 identical over 11 bases. Germline CDR1 and CDR2: SGHVS and FQNEAQ. CDR3 length equals 16 residues. Trimming took 1 base from V and 3 from J; bases not matched to a gene: 2. The CDR3 loop reads CASSLVLAGGYNEQFF. The CDR3 nucleotides read TGTGCCAGCAGCTTAGTCCTAGCGGGGGGCTACAATGAGCAGTTCTTC. Combining the CDR3 with reference TRBV7-8 and TRBJ2-1 gives the whole variable domain GAGVSQSPRYKVAKRGQDVALRCDPISGHVSLFWYQQALGQGPEFLTYFQNEAQLDKSGLPSDRFFAERPEGSVSTLKIQRTQQEDSAVYLCASSLVLAGGYNEQFFGPGTRLTVL.

This clone was detected only once. The gene calls are TRBV6-5 and TRBJ1-2; possibly TRBD1 for D (6 bases). CDR1 MNHEY and CDR2 SVGAGI come from the germline V gene. The CDR3 runs to 12 residues. V was pared by 8 bases and J by 8 bases, with 15 bases between. In DNA, the CDR3 is TGTGCCAGCCATGAGGGGGTTGTGGGCTACACCTTC. Translation gives CASHEGVVGYTF.

This chain's CDR3 is CASSESVLNQPQHF. The CDR3 nucleotides read TGTGCCAGCAGTGAATCGGTCCTCAATCAGCCCCAGCATTTT. The rearrangement links TRBV6-1 to TRBJ1-5, with no clear D. Germline lookup yields CDR1 MNHNS and CDR2 SASEGT. V lost 2 bases and J lost 3, with 8 bases in between. This CDR3 comprises 14 residues.

V usage is TRBV7-7 and J usage is TRBJ2-5, with 11 bases identical to TRBD2. The CDR3 loop spans 16 amino acids. In germline, CDR1 is SSHAT, CDR2 FNYEAQ (reference sequence). With 1 base clipped from V and 5 bases from J, the junction kept 6 bases outside the gene matches. In nucleotides, the CDR3 is TGTGCCAGCAGCTTAGGGCTAGCGGGGGGAAAGGAGACCCAGTACTTC. Its translation: CASSLGLAGGKETQYF.

This clone was counted once. CDR3 nucleotide sequence: TGTGCCAGCAGCTTAAGTCGGGTCTACGAGCAGTACTTC. Its protein product is CASSLSRVYEQYF. The V call is TRBV7-2, the J call TRBJ2-7; D remains ambiguous. This CDR3 spans 13 amino acids. CDR1 SGHTA and CDR2 FQGNSA come from the germline V gene. V lost 2 bases to trimming and J lost 3 bases, with 8 bases between them. The whole variable domain, remainder taken from reference TRBV7-2 and TRBJ2-7, is GAGVSQSPSNKVTEKGKDVELRCDPISGHTALYWYRQSLGQGLEFLIYFQGNSAPDKSGLPSDRFSAERTGGSVSTLTIQRTQQEDSAVYLCASSLSRVYEQYFGPGTRLTVT.

The V and J genes are TRBV6-5 and TRBJ1-2; TRBD1 matches at 9 bases. CDR1 is MNHEY, CDR2 SVGAGI, per germline. This CDR3 has 14 amino acids. V was pared by 6 bases and J by 7 bases, with 9 bases of the junction left unmatched. The CDR3 loop is CASRATGTGSGYTF. The DNA of the CDR3 is TGTGCCAGCAGGGCCACCGGGACAGGGTCTGGCTACACCTTC.